Below are 9 T cell receptor beta chains sequenced from a single sample in a study of blood T cell repertoires in COVID-19. Data came from immunoSEQ multiplex PCR; TCRdb stores just in-frame clones and leaves some out. The table has more than 300,000 clones, roughly 90% seen once. The sequenced material came from peripheral blood. Receptors were obtained from a woman in her 40s with COVID-19, enrolled during active disease.

The gene calls are TRBV5-4 and TRBJ1-2; D might be TRBD1 (5 bases). This CDR3 region has 14 residues. V dropped 3 bases and J dropped 8 bases, with 17 bases sitting between them. Germline loops: CDR1 SGHNT, CDR2 YYREEE (reference sequence). This CDR3 reads CASSSLGGGAGYTF. CDR3 DNA sequence: TGTGCCAGCAGCTCCCTCGGGGGGGGAGCGGGCTACACCTTC.

The chain joins TRBV27 to TRBJ1-5; D not resolved. Germline CDR1 MNHEY, CDR2 SMNVEV (reference sequence). This CDR3 spans 13 amino acids. Trimming removed 4 bases at V and 3 bases at J, with 7 bases between. The DNA of the CDR3 is TGTGCCAGCAGTTCAGGAACCAATCAGCCCCAGCATTTT. Translation: CASSSGTNQPQHF.

This chain joins TRBV3-1 (or the pseudogene TRBV3-2) and TRBJ1-6; possible D gene TRBD1, 6 bases. Trimming pared 3 bases from V and 14 bases from J, leaving 17 bases between. The germline CDR1 and CDR2 sequences are LGHDT and YNNKEL (reference sequence). This CDR3 contains 14 residues. CDR3: CASSQGHPLRALHF. The DNA for the CDR3 is TGTGCCAGCAGCCAGGGACATCCTCTAAGGGCCCTCCACTTT.

This clone was picked up one time. V and J are TRBV7-2 and TRBJ1-6, with D hard to call. This CDR3 contains 15 residues. Germline CDR1 reads SGHTA; CDR2 reads FQGNSA. Trimming stripped 7 bases from V and 7 bases from J, with 17 bases between. CDR3 loop: CASTRRPAENSPLHF. CDR3 DNA sequence: TGTGCCAGCACCCGACGGCCAGCGGAGAATTCACCCCTCCACTTT.

The rearrangement links TRBV11-2 to TRBJ2-1, with 7 bases fitting TRBD1. The V gene's germline CDR1 is SGHAT and CDR2 FQNNGV. The length of the CDR3 is 16 residues. Trimming cost V 5 bases and J 6 bases; bases outside gene matches: 13. CDR3 residues: CASSQMGQTYRNEQFF. As DNA, the CDR3 is TGTGCCAGCAGCCAGATGGGACAGACCTACCGCAATGAGCAGTTCTTC.

This chain joins TRBV5-6 and TRBJ1-2; TRBD1 might be the D (5 bases). The CDR3 is 14 amino acids. Trimming pared 1 base from V and 8 bases from J, leaving 15 bases between. Per the germline V gene, CDR1 is SGHDT and CDR2 is YYEEEE. This chain's CDR3 is CASSLIRGAEGYTF. The CDR3 DNA reads TGTGCCAGCAGCTTGATAAGGGGCGCGGAAGGCTACACCTTC. Drawing the rest from reference TRBV5-6 and TRBJ1-2, the complete variable domain is DAGVTQSPTHLIKTRGQQVTLRCSPKSGHDTVSWYQQALGQGPQFIFQYYEEEERQRGNFPDRFSGHQFPNYSSELNVNALLLGDSALYLCASSLIRGAEGYTFGSGTRLTVV.

V usage is TRBV9 and J usage is TRBJ1-6, with no clear D. Per the germline V gene, CDR1 is SGDLS and CDR2 is YYNGEE. CDR3 length: 14 amino acids. V lost 3 bases and J lost 9, with 13 bases in between. CDR3: CASSAQVPRSPLHF. The CDR3 nucleotides read TGTGCCAGCAGCGCCCAGGTTCCTCGTTCACCCCTCCACTTT.

CDR3 in amino acids: CGSGNVVNEQFF. The CDR3 DNA is TGTGGAAGCGGGAACGTTGTGAATGAGCAGTTCTTC. V and J are TRBV27 and TRBJ2-1, with 7 bases that match TRBD2. The CDR3 is 12 amino acids. Germline V gene data show CDR1 as MNHEY and CDR2 as SMNVEV (reference sequence).

The V call is TRBV5-5, the J call TRBJ2-5; tentatively, D is TRBD1 (6 bases). V dropped 2 bases and J dropped 2 bases, with 7 bases sitting between them. From germline, CDR1 is SGHKS and CDR2 YYEKEE (reference sequence). CDR3 length equals 13 residues. The CDR3 region is CASSFQGQETQYF. The CDR3 nucleotides read TGTGCCAGCAGCTTTCAGGGGCAAGAGACCCAGTACTTC.